These 16 T cell receptor beta chains were sequenced from one sample in a study of T cell clonality in common variable immunodeficiency. The method was immunoSEQ multiplex PCR; TCRdb's version includes in-frame clones alone and lacks a portion of them. Recorded here are about 40,000 clones, none singletons. Input material: peripheral blood mononuclear cells. These receptors were collected from a person aged 18 to 70 in good health.

There are many counts of this clone. Here the CDR3 reads CASSSHRGEKLFF. The sequenced part of the CDR3 DNA is TGCGCCAGCAGCTCCCACAGGGGTGAAAAA. The rearrangement joins TRBV5-1 to TRBJ1-4; 7 bases are shared with TRBD1. Read data end 3 residues before the CDR3 end; the end is taken from the germline J gene. CDR1 and CDR2 from the germline V gene are SGHRS and YFSETQ. The ends lost 3 bases at V and 7 bases at J; junction bases unmatched: 3. There are 13 residues in the CDR3. Full variable domain (outside the CDR3, taken from reference TRBV5-1 and TRBJ1-4): KAGVTQTPRYLIKTRGQQVTLSCSPISGHRSVSWYQQTPGQGLQFLFEYFSETQRNKGNFPGRFSGRQFSNSRSEMNVSTLELGDSALYLCASSSHRGEKLFFGSGTQLSVL.

This clone was detected many times. Read coverage stops 3 residues before the CDR3 terminus; the germline J gene supplies the remainder. The chain is built from TRBV14 and TRBJ1-6, with 7 bases lining up with TRBD1. The V and J ends lost 4 bases and 7 bases, in that order; junction bases with no gene match: 7. There are 15 residues in the CDR3. The V gene's germline CDR1 is SGHDN and CDR2 FVKESK. The CDR3 DNA, read in part, is TGTGCCAGCAGCCCACCCGGGACAGCCAATTCACCC. This encodes CASSPPGTANSP. The whole CDR3 protein is CASSPPGTANSPLHF. Filled out from reference TRBV14 and TRBJ1-6, the complete variable domain reads EAGVTQFPSHSVIEKGQTVTLRCDPISGHDNLYWYRRVMGKEIKFLLHFVKESKQDESGMPNNRFLAERTGGTYSTLKVQPAELEDSGVYFCASSPPGTANSPLHFGNGTRLTVT.

This clone was observed at least ten times. The read halts 3 residues ahead of the CDR3 end, with the missing end drawn from the germline J gene. This chain links TRBV29-1 with TRBJ2-7; 12 bases map to TRBD2. The CDR3 runs 14 residues. Looked up from germline, CDR1 is SQVTM and CDR2 is ANQGSEA. V lost 6 bases and J lost 3; bases outside the gene matches: 6. CDR3 in amino acids: CSVALAGGRYEQYF. The part of the CDR3 DNA that was read is TGCAGCGTGGCACTAGCGGGGGGCCGCTACGAG.

This clone was detected many times. The CDR3 extends 3 residues past the end of the read, so its final part is completed from the germline J gene. V usage is TRBV20-1 and J usage is TRBJ2-7, with D perhaps TRBD1 (6 bases). Trimming cost V 4 bases and J 3 bases, with 16 bases left between them. CDR1 and CDR2 (germline): DFQATT, SNEGSKA (reference sequence). The CDR3 runs to 14 residues. The CDR3 bases that were read are TGCAGTGCTACCCCTTGGCAGGGGAACTACGAG. This translates into CSATPWQGNYE. The whole CDR3 region reads CSATPWQGNYEQYF.

This clone was detected many times. The CDR3 end lies 3 residues beyond the end of the read and is filled in from the germline J gene. The rearrangement uses TRBV18 and TRBJ2-1; no firm D call. Germline assignment: CDR1 KGHSH and CDR2 LQKENI. Trimming shortened V by 2 bases and J by 0 bases, and 8 bases separated the two germline ends. CDR3 length equals 15 residues. This CDR3 reads CASSPSYSSYNEQFF. The DNA read from the CDR3 is TGTGCCAGCTCACCATCGTACAGCTCCTACAATGAG.

There are many counts of this clone. The read finishes 3 residues shy of the CDR3 end, and the germline J gene is used to complete it. The chain is built from TRBV18 and TRBJ1-1; TRBD1 matches 12 bases. The CDR3 runs 19 residues. Trimming removed 4 bases from V and 5 bases from J; junction bases left unmatched: 17. Germline-derived CDR1 and CDR2 are KGHSH and LQKENI. The sequenced part of the CDR3 DNA is TGTGCCAGCTCACAAACGGTTACCGGGACAGGGGGCTGGGGGACTGAA. Its translation: CASSQTVTGTGGWGTE. In full, the CDR3 reads CASSQTVTGTGGWGTEAFF.

This clone has ten or more counts. The sequence runs out 3 residues before the end of the CDR3; the remainder is reconstructed from the germline J gene. The chain recombines TRBV20-1 with TRBJ2-3; tentative D call: TRBD2 (6 bases). The CDR3 runs 15 residues. Germline V gene data show CDR1 as DFQATT and CDR2 as SNEGSKA (reference sequence). CDR3 DNA (partial): TGCAGTGCTCTCCCCCGGGGGAGAAGCCAAGAGACG. This encodes CSALPRGRSQET. The whole CDR3 protein is CSALPRGRSQETQYF.

Incomplete CDR3 DNA: TGCGCCAGCAGCCCCATGGCGGGGGGCACAGATACG. Translated: CASSPMAGGTDT. Given in full, the CDR3 is CASSPMAGGTDTQYF. The rearrangement uses TRBV5-1 and TRBJ2-3, with 7 bases that match TRBD2. The read is 3 residues too short to cover the CDR3 end, so that end is filled in from the germline J gene. The CDR3 sequence is 15 residues long. Germline values: CDR1 SGHRS, CDR2 YFSETQ. The ends lost 4 bases at V and 1 base at J; junction bases unmatched: 6.

This clone was picked up many times. The read gets to within 3 residues of the CDR3 end, and the germline J gene fills in the rest. The V and J genes are TRBV7-2 and TRBJ2-7, with 7 positions matching TRBD1. CDR1 and CDR2 (germline): SGHTA, FQGNSA. The length of the CDR3 is 15 residues. V shed 5 bases and J 5 bases; nucleotides not matched to a gene: 12. CDR3 DNA, as far as it was read: TGTGCCAGCAGCAAAAGACAGGGTGTGTACAACGAG. Amino acid sequence: CASSKRQGVYNE. From start to end, the CDR3 is CASSKRQGVYNEQYF. The whole variable domain, filled in from reference TRBV7-2 and TRBJ2-7, reads GAGVSQSPSNKVTEKGKDVELRCDPISGHTALYWYRQSLGQGLEFLIYFQGNSAPDKSGLPSDRFSAERTGGSVSTLTIQRTQQEDSAVYLCASSKRQGVYNEQYFGPGTRLTVT.

This clone was counted many times. The observed sequence ends 3 residues before the CDR3 terminus, with the missing tail filled in from the germline J gene. The chain uses TRBV5-1 and TRBJ2-3, with D tentatively TRBD1 (5 bases). In germline, CDR1 is SGHRS, CDR2 YFSETQ. Trimming cost V 6 bases and J 6 bases, with 23 bases left between them. The CDR3 has 16 residues. The part of the CDR3 DNA that was read is TGCGCCAGCACCCACGGCCCGGGCACCCCAGGGGATACG. Translation gives CASTHGPGTPGDT. The complete CDR3 reads CASTHGPGTPGDTQYF.

This clone was recorded at least ten times. From the germline J gene comes the end of the CDR3, since the read stops 3 residues before it. The V and J genes are TRBV20-1 and TRBJ2-2, with TRBD1 matching 8 bases. CDR1 and CDR2 from the germline V gene are DFQATT and SNEGSKA (reference sequence). The CDR3 is made up of 14 amino acids. CDR3 DNA (partial): TGCAGTGCTAGACAGGGGGCAGGGAATGAAAAG. This gives the protein CSARQGAGNEK. The CDR3 as a whole reads CSARQGAGNEKLFF.

This clone was seen at least ten times. The missing CDR3 end, 3 residues past where the read stops, is filled in from the germline J gene. The chain carries TRBV20-1 and TRBJ2-7; D call uncertain. Germline CDR1 DFQATT, CDR2 SNEGSKA (reference sequence). Trimming removed 0 bases from V and 0 bases from J, with 12 bases in between. The CDR3 runs 15 residues. CDR3 sequence: CSARERLGNSYEQYF. The DNA read from the CDR3 is TGCAGTGCTAGAGAAAGGTTGGGCAACTCCTACGAG.

This clone occurred many times. Read coverage stops 3 residues before the CDR3 terminus; the germline J gene supplies the remainder. This sequence joins TRBV19 and TRBJ2-7, with 7 nucleotides matching TRBD1. The germline CDR1 and CDR2 sequences are LNHDA and SQIVND (reference sequence). The length of the CDR3 is 13 residues. Trimming removed 6 bases from V and 3 bases from J; junction bases left unmatched: 5. CDR3 in amino acids: CASSPGGFYEQYF. The covered CDR3 bases are TGTGCCAGTAGCCCAGGGGGTTTCTACGAG. Drawing the rest from reference TRBV19 and TRBJ2-7, the complete variable domain is DGGITQSPKYLFRKEGQNVTLSCEQNLNHDAMYWYRQDPGQGLRLIYYSQIVNDFQKGDIAEGYSVSREKKESFPLTVTSAQKNPTAFYLCASSPGGFYEQYFGPGTRLTVT.

This clone was detected many times. The DNA ends 3 residues before the CDR3 does, and the rest of the CDR3 is filled in from the germline J gene. J is TRBJ2-3 and V is TRBV5-1; tentative D call: TRBD1 (6 bases). Germline V gene data show CDR1 as SGHRS and CDR2 as YFSETQ. The CDR3 totals 16 residues. Trimming took off 0 bases at V and 0 bases at J, with 11 bases between the two ends. The CDR3 DNA, read in part, is TGCGCCAGCAGCTTGGGGACAGATTCTAGCACAGATACG. Protein product: CASSLGTDSSTDT. The full CDR3 is CASSLGTDSSTDTQYF.

This clone showed up just a few times. The read ends 3 residues shy of where the CDR3 ends; the end is completed using the germline J gene. The chain employs TRBV11-2 and TRBJ1-4, with D maybe TRBD1 (5 bases). This CDR3 contains 15 residues. V was pared by 1 base and J by 4 bases, with 10 bases between. Germline CDR1 and CDR2: SGHAT and FQNNGV. The part of the CDR3 DNA that was read is TGTGCCAGCAGCTTAGGGGGGACTCGTAATGAAAAA. Translation gives CASSLGGTRNEK. The whole CDR3 sequence is CASSLGGTRNEKLFF.

On this clone: The read ends 3 residues shy of where the CDR3 ends; the end is completed using the germline J gene. The J gene is TRBJ2-3, the V gene TRBV2, with 8 bases fitting TRBD1. The germline gives CDR1 SNHLY, CDR2 FYNNEI. This CDR3 has 14 residues. The CDR3 sequence: CASSPDRVQETQYF. The covered CDR3 bases are TGTGCCAGCAGCCCGGACAGGGTACAAGAGACG.